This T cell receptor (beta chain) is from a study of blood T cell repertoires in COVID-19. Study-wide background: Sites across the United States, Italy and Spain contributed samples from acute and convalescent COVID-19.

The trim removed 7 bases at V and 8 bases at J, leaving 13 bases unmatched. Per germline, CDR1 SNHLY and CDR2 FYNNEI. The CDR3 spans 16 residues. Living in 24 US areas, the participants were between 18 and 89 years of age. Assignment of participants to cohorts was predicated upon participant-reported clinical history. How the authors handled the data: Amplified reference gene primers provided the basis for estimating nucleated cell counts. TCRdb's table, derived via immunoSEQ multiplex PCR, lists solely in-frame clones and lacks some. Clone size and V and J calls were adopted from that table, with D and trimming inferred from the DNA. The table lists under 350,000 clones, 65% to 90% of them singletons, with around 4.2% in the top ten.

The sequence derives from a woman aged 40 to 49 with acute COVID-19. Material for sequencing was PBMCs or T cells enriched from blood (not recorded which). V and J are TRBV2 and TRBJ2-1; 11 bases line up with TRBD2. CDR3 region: CASTELLTSGSDEQFF. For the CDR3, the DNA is TGTGCCAGCACCGAGCTCCTAACTAGCGGGAGTGATGAGCAGTTCTTC.